Listed below are T cell receptor beta chains from one sample, sequenced in a study of blood T cells in healthy people across ages. Via MiXCR, TCRdb re-called the 5' RACE reads, giving one row per CDR3 protein. This sample has about 680,000 distinct CDR3 sequences, with about 52% found just once. Sequencing was carried out using blood. These TCRs come from a woman aged 55-69 years in good health. Both conserved end residues are part of each CDR3. D genes are given only for firm matches. Some rows mark clone size as missing; the rest say once, few, many or name a class of expanded clone.

clone_size	v_call	j_call	d_call	cdr3_nt	cdr3_aa
-	TRBV7-9	TRBJ2-3	TRBD1	TGTGCCAGCAGCCGGGACAGGTCCACAGATACGCAGTATTTT	CASSRDRSTDTQYF
many	TRBV9	TRBJ2-5	-	TGTGCCAGCAGTTTGAGGCTACAAGAGACCCAGTACTTC	CASSLRLQETQYF
-	TRBV7-2	TRBJ1-1	-	TGTGCCAGCAGCTTAGACTCCCACCTTGGGGCTTTCTTT	CASSLDSHLGAFF
many	TRBV20-1	TRBJ2-1	-	TGCAGTGCTAGGCCCCTCCGGGTATCCTACAATGAGCAGTTCTTC	CSARPLRVSYNEQFF
-	TRBV7-9	TRBJ2-5	TRBD1	TGTGCCAGCAGGATTACAGGGGGCGATGAGCAGTACTTC	CASRITGGDEQYF
few	TRBV6-5	TRBJ2-7	-	TGTGCCAGCAGTTACCAGGGTAGCTTCGACGAGCAGTACTTC	CASSYQGSFDEQYF
-	TRBV12-3/TRBV12-4	TRBJ2-3	TRBD1	TGTGCCAGCAACAGAGACAGGGCGGCAGATACGCAGTATTTT	CASNRDRAADTQYF
-	TRBV11-1	TRBJ2-5	-	TGTGCCAGCAGCTTACGCCCACAAGAAGAGACCCAGTACTTC	CASSLRPQEETQYF
-	TRBV7-2	TRBJ2-1	TRBD2	TGTGCCAGCAGCTTAGAGGCTTGGACTAGCGGGAGAAGAAAAGACAATGAGCAGTTCTTC	CASSLEAWTSGRRKDNEQFF
-	TRBV5-1	TRBJ2-1	TRBD2	TGCGCCAGCAGCACCGGACTAGGAACCTACAATGAGCAGTTCTTC	CASSTGLGTYNEQFF
-	TRBV20-1	TRBJ2-7	TRBD2	TGCAGTGCTAGAAGAGCGGGAGTTCCCTACGAGCAGTACTTC	CSARRAGVPYEQYF
-	TRBV5-1	TRBJ1-6	TRBD1	TGCGCCAGCAGCACGGGACAGAATTCACCCCTCCACTTT	CASSTGQNSPLHF
-	TRBV3-1	TRBJ2-4	-	TGTGCCAGCAGCCAACTAGCCGACGACAGAAACATTCAGTACTTC	CASSQLADDRNIQYF
-	TRBV7-2	TRBJ2-1	-	TGTGCCAGCAGCTTAGCCAGACTTACCAATGAGCAGTTCTTC	CASSLARLTNEQFF
-	TRBV2	TRBJ2-5	-	TGTGCCAGCAGCCGAGGGTGGGGGGAGACCCAGTACTTC	CASSRGWGETQYF
-	TRBV9	TRBJ2-1	-	TGTGCCAGCAGCGTCAACTCCCGCGGCAATGAGCAGTTCTTC	CASSVNSRGNEQFF
few	TRBV3-1	TRBJ2-1	TRBD2	TGTGCCAGCAGCCAAGCAGCGGGAGGGCCTGGGAGTGAGCAGTTCTTC	CASSQAAGGPGSEQFF
-	TRBV27	TRBJ2-2	-	TGTGCCAGCAGTTCGAAGGAAGGGGATCAGGACACCGGGGAGCTGTTTTTT	CASSSKEGDQDTGELFF
-	TRBV7-9	TRBJ1-2	-	TGTGCCAGCAGCTTAGAGTGGGCGTCTGATGGCTACACCTTC	CASSLEWASDGYTF
-	TRBV29-1	TRBJ2-7	TRBD1	TGCAGCGTCGTTCGGGACAGCCGAAACTACGAGCAGTACTTC	CSVVRDSRNYEQYF
-	TRBV10-3	TRBJ2-1	-	TGTGCCATCAGTGATGAGATGGACAATGAGCAGTTCTTC	CAISDEMDNEQFF
-	TRBV29-1	TRBJ1-4	TRBD1	TGCAGCGTTGCCGGCAGGGGGCCTAATGAAAAACTGTTTTTT	CSVAGRGPNEKLFF
-	TRBV28	TRBJ2-3	TRBD2	TGTGCCAGCAGGACAAGCGGGAGGGCCCCAGATACGCAGTATTTT	CASRTSGRAPDTQYF
many	TRBV30	TRBJ2-7	-	TGTGCCTGGAGTGAACGGGAAACCTACAATGAGCAGTACTTC	CAWSERETYNEQYF
-	TRBV28	TRBJ1-1	-	TGTGCCACCAGCAGTCGATCGGAAGCTTTCTTT	CATSSRSEAFF
-	TRBV21-1	TRBJ2-6	-	TGTGCCAGCACCGGGAGATTTGGGGCCAACGTCCTGACTTTC	CASTGRFGANVLTF
-	TRBV7-3	TRBJ2-4	-	TGTGCCAGCAGCTTAACTCCAGGGCAGGGGAAAGGGGACAAAAACATTCAGTACTTC	CASSLTPGQGKGDKNIQYF
-	TRBV29-1	TRBJ2-3	TRBD2	TGCAGCGTTGTCCCTAGCGGGCACACAGATACGCAGTATTTT	CSVVPSGHTDTQYF
-	TRBV20-1	TRBJ2-3	TRBD2	TGCAGTGCTAGAGATAGAGGCGCTAGCGGTTCTACAGATACGCAGTATTTT	CSARDRGASGSTDTQYF
once	TRBV6-5	TRBJ2-1	TRBD2	TGTGCCAGCAGTTGGCGGGAGTCCTACAATGAGCAGTTCTTC	CASSWRESYNEQFF
few	TRBV11-3	TRBJ2-3	-	TGTGCCAGCAGCTTAGTCCGGTCTAACCACACAGATACGCAGTATTTT	CASSLVRSNHTDTQYF
-	TRBV5-8	TRBJ2-6	-	TGTGCCAGCAGCTTCCACAAGACTGGGGCCAACGTCCTGACTTTC	CASSFHKTGANVLTF
-	TRBV27	TRBJ2-4	TRBD1	TGTGCCAGTAACCAGGGGGCGGGTGCCAAAAACATTCAGTACTTC	CASNQGAGAKNIQYF
-	TRBV20-1	TRBJ1-1	-	TGCAGTGCTAGAGTTGGTTATTCGAACACTGAAGCTTTCTTT	CSARVGYSNTEAFF
few	TRBV7-2	TRBJ2-3	TRBD2	TGTGCCAGCAGCGGAGGGACTAGCGGGAGAGATACGCAGTATTTT	CASSGGTSGRDTQYF
many	TRBV3-1	TRBJ1-2	-	TGTGCCAGCAGCCAAGATGGGGTACGGAATGGCTACACCTTC	CASSQDGVRNGYTF
-	TRBV20-1	TRBJ1-2	-	TGCAGTGCTAGTGCCAGGGATTCCTATGGCTACACCTTC	CSASARDSYGYTF
-	TRBV7-2	TRBJ1-2	TRBD1	TGTGTCAGCAGGCGGGACAGGGACTATGGCTACACCTTC	CVSRRDRDYGYTF
many	TRBV7-3	TRBJ2-5	-	TGTGCCAGCAGCTCCCCACCCCTAGAGACCCAGTACTTC	CASSSPPLETQYF
-	TRBV11-1	TRBJ2-5	-	TGTGCCAGCAGCTTAGCCCCCCGGGACGGCTCCCAGTACTTC	CASSLAPRDGSQYF
-	TRBV3-1	TRBJ2-7	-	TGTGCCAGCAGCCGAACCGAGGGTCCCCACGAGCAGTACTTC	CASSRTEGPHEQYF
few	TRBV5-1	TRBJ2-7	TRBD1	TGCGCCAGCAGCTTGGAGACAGGGGGAAAGGGCGAGCAGTACTTC	CASSLETGGKGEQYF
-	TRBV5-1	TRBJ2-1	TRBD1	TGCGCCAGCAGCCCGGGACAGGGAGACTACAATGAGCAGTTCTTC	CASSPGQGDYNEQFF
-	TRBV4-2	TRBJ2-7	TRBD1	TGTGCCAGCAGCCAAGGGAGACAGGGGACCTACGAGCAGTACTTC	CASSQGRQGTYEQYF
many	TRBV7-2	TRBJ1-5	-	TGTGCCAGCAGCTTAGCAGGGGGCAATCAGCCCCAGCATTTT	CASSLAGGNQPQHF
-	TRBV24-1	TRBJ2-1	TRBD2	TGTGCCACCAGTGATTCGAGTGCCGGGACTAGCGGTTACAATGAGCAGTTCTTC	CATSDSSAGTSGYNEQFF
-	TRBV7-2	TRBJ1-5	-	TGTGCCAGCAGCGTAGAGGGTAGCAATCAGCCCCGGCATTTT	CASSVEGSNQPRHF
-	TRBV5-1	TRBJ2-1	-	TGCGCCACCCGGTCGCAGGGCCCCTACAATGAGCAGTTCTTC	CATRSQGPYNEQFF
-	TRBV7-2	TRBJ2-3	TRBD2	TGTGCCAGCAGCTTAGAGTCTAGCGGGGCCCTAATGACGCAGTATTTT	CASSLESSGALMTQYF
-	TRBV6-2/TRBV6-3	TRBJ2-7	TRBD2	TGTGCCAGCAGTTACATACTCGGGGCGGGAGCCCACTACGAGCAGTACTTC	CASSYILGAGAHYEQYF
-	TRBV29-1	TRBJ2-5	-	TGCAGCGTTGTTACGGCAGCCCGAGAGACCCAGTACTTC	CSVVTAARETQYF